What follows describes a single T cell receptor beta chain. Its cognate antigen is unknown. The sample originates from a study of T cell responses to AZD1222 COVID-19 vaccine. The data were produced by immunoSEQ multiplex PCR, yet TCRdb's version contains in-frame clones alone and is incomplete. The sample shows about 100,000 clones, 87% of them seen only once. This CDR3 has 17 residues. With V trimmed by 2 bases and J by 2 bases, 3 bases remained unmatched. CDR1 SGHTA and CDR2 FQGTGA come from the germline V gene. General study results and limits: Increases in Spike-specific TCR breadth and depth were seen after two AZD1222 doses. Among AZD1222 vaccinees, only 5 to 7 were seropositive at baseline. Donor demographics were predominantly white British with a female majority; clonal diversity may be underestimated.

This rearrangement joins TRBV7-3 to TRBJ2-2; 12 positions match TRBD2. This material consisted of peripheral blood, taken 28 days after the second AZD1222 dose. The TCR sequence derives from an adult who received the AZD1222 COVID-19 vaccine. The CDR3 DNA is TGTGCCAGCAGCTTACTAGCGGGAGGGCCTAACACCGGGGAGCTGTTTTTT. Encoded protein: CASSLLAGGPNTGELFF.